The next 27 T cell receptor beta chains were all read from a single sample in a study of T cells in Graves' hyperthyroidism and ophthalmopathy. What was amplified from RNA transcripts were TCR beta CDR3 regions. TCR CDR3 regions were first amplified by RT-PCR with HTBI primers. TCRdb fed the multiplex PCR reads into MiXCR, producing one record per CDR3 protein. The sample has around 570,000 distinct CDR3 sequences; about 20% are singletons. The sample comprised blood. The origin of the receptors is a man in his forties or fifties with Graves' ophthalmopathy.

V is TRBV20-1 and J is TRBJ2-1; D gene ambiguous. CDR3 size: 14 residues. Between the trimmed V and J ends, which lost 0 bases and 2 bases, there was a span of 8 bases. Germline CDR1 and CDR2: DFQATT and SNEGSKA (reference sequence). The CDR3 is CSARDPRTYNEQFF. CDR3 nucleotides: TGCAGTGCTAGAGACCCCAGGACCTACAATGAGCAGTTCTTC.

The table lists this clonotype with many counts. The CDR3 nucleotides are TGTGCCAGCAGTCTGGGACTAGCGTGGGCATGGCGCAATGAGCAGTTCTTC. Amino acid sequence: CASSLGLAWAWRNEQFF. The chain has TRBV27 and TRBJ2-1; the match to TRBD2 covers 10 bases. This CDR3 has 17 amino acids. Trimming at V came to 5 bases and at J to 6 bases, leaving 13 bases not matched to a gene. CDR1 MNHEY and CDR2 SMNVEV come from the germline V gene (reference sequence).

This clonotype was observed a handful of times. The gene calls are TRBV18 and TRBJ2-7; 10 bases match TRBD1. CDR3 length: 15 residues. With 3 bases clipped from V and 3 bases from J, the junction kept 5 bases outside the gene matches. The V gene's germline CDR1 is KGHSH and CDR2 LQKENI. In DNA, the CDR3 is TGTGCCAGCTCACCGGGGGACAGGGGAAACTACGAGCAGTACTTC. Protein: CASSPGDRGNYEQYF.

There are many counts of this clonotype. The V gene is TRBV7-8, the J gene TRBJ1-2, with D perhaps matching TRBD1 (6 bases). CDR1 is SGHVS and CDR2 is FQNEAQ in the germline V gene. The CDR3 has 15 residues. Trimming left V 1 base short and J 4 bases short, with 13 bases between. CDR3: CASSLGGGQPYGYTF. As DNA, the CDR3 is TGTGCCAGCAGCTTAGGGGGCGGACAGCCCTATGGCTACACCTTC.

This clonotype was counted at least ten times. The gene calls are TRBV30 and TRBJ2-1; 9 bases line up with TRBD2. The trim removed 4 bases at V and 4 bases at J, leaving 8 bases unmatched. Germline values: CDR1 GTSNPN, CDR2 SVGIG (reference sequence). The CDR3 loop spans 15 amino acids. As DNA, the CDR3 is TGTGCCTGGATGAAAAGCGGGAGGATTTACAATGAGCAGTTCTTC. Its translation is CAWMKSGRIYNEQFF.

The chain combines TRBV9 with TRBJ2-1; D not certain. Germline values: CDR1 SGDLS, CDR2 YYNGEE. Trimming cost V 0 bases and J 7 bases, with 14 bases left between them. This CDR3 contains 15 residues. CDR3 residues: CASSVAAERWNEQFF. The CDR3 DNA follows: TGTGCCAGCAGCGTAGCGGCTGAACGATGGAATGAGCAGTTCTTC.

The V gene is TRBV27, the J gene TRBJ1-5; D gene uncertain. V shed 3 bases and J shed 0 bases, with 6 bases lying between them. The CDR3 is 14 amino acids. Germline values: CDR1 MNHEY, CDR2 SMNVEV (reference sequence). CDR3 coding DNA: TGTGCCAGCAGTTTCCAGTATAGCAATCAGCCCCAGCATTTT. Translating it yields CASSFQYSNQPQHF.

Many counts were recorded for this clonotype. The V and J genes are TRBV7-8 and TRBJ2-2, with D unresolved. The CDR3 is made up of 14 amino acids. Trimming pared 5 bases from V and 0 bases from J, leaving 7 bases between. CDR1 is SGHVS, CDR2 FQNEAQ, per germline. CDR3 in DNA: TGTGCCAGCAGCGCCGGACCGAACACCGGGGAGCTGTTTTTT. Its protein product is CASSAGPNTGELFF.

Remarks on this clonotype: A much larger clone lies a single base off, so this may be a read error. The genes are TRBV28 and TRBJ2-7, with 10 bases aligning to TRBD1. Germline assignment: CDR1 MDHEN and CDR2 SYDVKM. The CDR3 length is 13 residues. Trimming took 6 bases from V and 3 from J; bases not matched to a gene: 2. Here the CDR3 reads CASSGQGDYEQYF. CDR3 bases: TGTGCCAGCAGCGGACAGGGGGACTACGAGCAGTACTTC.

This clonotype appeared many times. The chain carries TRBV6-6 and TRBJ1-1; D gene unclear. Trimming left V 0 bases short and J 3 bases short, with 14 bases between. CDR3 size: 16 residues. Germline V CDR1 and CDR2: MNHNY, SVGAGI (reference sequence). The DNA for the CDR3 is TGTGCCAGCAGTTACTCCCCCCGAGCAGCCTACACTGAAGCTTTCTTT. This codes for CASSYSPRAAYTEAFF.

V is TRBV13 and J is TRBJ2-5, with 7 positions matching TRBD1. J lost 4 bases, V lost 5 bases, and 13 bases had no gene match. The CDR3 sequence is 16 residues long. Germline V gene lookup returns CDR1 PRHDT and CDR2 FYEKMQ (reference sequence). CDR3 residues: CASSKKTGILPETQYF. CDR3 DNA sequence: TGTGCCAGCAGCAAAAAGACAGGGATCCTCCCAGAGACCCAGTACTTC.

The chain employs TRBV20-1 and TRBJ1-2; D is undetermined. The germline V gene encodes CDR1 DFQATT and CDR2 SNEGSKA (reference sequence). This CDR3 has 16 residues. The V and J ends lost 0 bases and 0 bases respectively, with 14 bases between them. The CDR3 DNA sequence: TGCAGTGCTAGAGACCAACGGCACGATCCTAACTATGGCTACACCTTC. Amino acids: CSARDQRHDPNYGYTF.

This clonotype was counted only a few times. The DNA for the CDR3 is TGCGCCAGCAGCCAAGATCTGCCTAGCGGGAGCTCCTACAATGAGCAGTTCTTC. As protein: CASSQDLPSGSSYNEQFF. J is TRBJ2-1 and V is TRBV4-1; TRBD2 matches at 10 bases. This CDR3 has 18 amino acids. Germline V gives CDR1 MGHRA, CDR2 YSYEKL. Unmatched junction bases numbered 5, after V lost 0 bases and J lost 0 bases.

This clonotype was picked up many times. At one boundary the junction diverges from the germline segment, which might be a read error. This chain connects TRBV7-7 to TRBJ2-1; D perhaps matches TRBD2 (5 bases). CDR1 is SSHAT, CDR2 FNYEAQ, per germline (reference sequence). The CDR3 totals 14 residues. CDR3 region: CASSFAGSYNEQFF. DNA for the CDR3: TGTGCTAGCAGCTTCGCGGGCTCCTACAATGAGCAGTTCTTC.

This clonotype was seen repeatedly, ten times or more. This sequence joins TRBV7-3 and TRBJ2-2, with TRBD1 matching 11 bases. CDR3 size: 17 residues. Germline trimming cut 3 bases from V and 6 bases from J; bases unmatched to any gene: 9. Per germline, CDR1 SGHTA and CDR2 FQGTGA. The CDR3 bases are TGTGCCAGCAGCTTTGACCCGGACAGGGGGCTTGCCGGGGAGCTGTTTTTT. Its translation: CASSFDPDRGLAGELFF. Complete variable domain (other parts from reference TRBV7-3 and TRBJ2-2): GAGVSQTPSNKVTEKGKYVELRCDPISGHTALYWYRQSLGQGPEFLIYFQGTGAADDSGLPNDRFFAVRPEGSVSTLKIQRTERGDSAVYLCASSFDPDRGLAGELFFGEGSRLTVL.

J is TRBJ2-3 and V is TRBV27; 10 bases map to TRBD2. V dropped 1 base and J dropped 8; count of bases not matched to a gene: 6. CDR3 length: 15 residues. The V gene's germline CDR1 is MNHEY and CDR2 SMNVEV (reference sequence). The CDR3 spells CASSLLLAGASTQYF. As DNA, the CDR3 is TGTGCCAGCAGTTTATTGCTAGCGGGAGCAAGTACGCAGTATTTT.

This clonotype was observed many times. The CDR3 sequence is CASSEARDSRYTF. The CDR3 coding sequence is TGTGCCAGCAGTGAAGCGAGGGACAGCCGCTACACCTTC. The chain has TRBV6-1 and TRBJ1-2; 7 bases align to TRBD1. Trimming at V came to 0 bases and at J to 9 bases, leaving 4 bases not matched to a gene. The CDR3 sequence is 13 residues long. Germline values: CDR1 MNHNS, CDR2 SASEGT.

J is TRBJ2-1 and V is TRBV12-3 or TRBV12-4, with 7 bases matching TRBD2. The CDR3 length is 13 residues. With 7 bases clipped from V and 2 bases from J, the junction kept 2 bases outside the gene matches. DNA for the CDR3: TGTGCCAGCACCGGACTAGCCTACAATGAGCAGTTCTTC. Its translation is CASTGLAYNEQFF.

This clonotype was counted at least ten times. V and J are TRBV6-1 and TRBJ2-1; maybe TRBD1 (6 bases). The germline CDR1 and CDR2 sequences are MNHNS and SASEGT. V lost 5 bases to trimming and J lost 7 bases, with 27 bases between them. The CDR3 sequence is 18 residues long. The CDR3 loop is CASSLSFNREGKRNEQFF. In DNA, the CDR3 is TGTGCCAGCAGTCTAAGTTTCAACAGGGAAGGGAAACGGAATGAGCAGTTCTTC.

V and J are TRBV20-1 and TRBJ2-5; TRBD2 agrees at 10 bases. Trimming took 6 bases from V and 2 from J; bases not matched to a gene: 9. The CDR3 runs 15 residues. Germline V gives CDR1 DFQATT, CDR2 SNEGSKA (reference sequence). CDR3 loop: CSADPGTSVQETQYF. CDR3 bases: TGCAGTGCCGACCCCGGGACTAGCGTGCAAGAGACCCAGTACTTC.

The chain employs TRBV30 and TRBJ1-1; TRBD1 matches at 7 bases. Looked up from germline, CDR1 is GTSNPN and CDR2 is SVGIG (reference sequence). The CDR3 covers 13 residues. J was trimmed by 11 bases and V by 8 bases; bases with no gene match: 17. The chain's CDR3 is CALSMEGARVAFF. For the CDR3, the DNA is TGTGCCCTATCGATGGAGGGGGCGCGGGTTGCTTTCTTT.

This clonotype was recorded many times. CDR3 DNA: TGTGCCAGCAGCCCTACTAGCGGGAACTACAATGAGCAGTTCTTC. Protein sequence: CASSPTSGNYNEQFF. V gene TRBV11-2 combines with J gene TRBJ2-1; 10 nucleotides match TRBD2. The CDR3 is made up of 15 amino acids. The V gene's germline CDR1 is SGHAT and CDR2 FQNNGV. V was clipped by 5 bases and J by 3 bases; unmatched bases: 4.

J is TRBJ2-2 and V is TRBV7-9, with 8 bases identical to TRBD1. Germline V gene lookup returns CDR1 SEHNR and CDR2 FQNEAQ (reference sequence). This CDR3 is built from 17 residues. V gave up 5 bases and J gave up 5 bases; unmatched junction bases: 13. The chain's CDR3 is CASSPGTGSWRTGELFF. DNA of the CDR3: TGTGCCAGCAGCCCCGGGACAGGCAGCTGGAGGACCGGGGAGCTGTTTTTT.

About this clonotype: The junction departs from germline at one end; a sequencing error may be responsible. This rearrangement joins TRBV2 to TRBJ2-3, with D perhaps matching TRBD2 (5 bases). The CDR3 has 12 amino acids. Per germline, CDR1 SNHLY and CDR2 FYNNEI. The CDR3 reads CASSQAEATQYF. The CDR3 DNA is TGTGCCAGCAGTCAAGCGGAGGCTACGCAGTATTTT.

This clonotype was picked up many times. V usage is TRBV6-1 and J usage is TRBJ1-1; D remains unclear. Germline CDR1 is MNHNS and CDR2 is SASEGT. There are 14 residues in the CDR3. Trimming removed 7 bases from V and 1 base from J, with 13 bases in between. CDR3 nucleotides: TGTGCCAGCACCCCCCGGGCCCCGAACACTGAAGCTTTCTTT. It yields the protein CASTPRAPNTEAFF.

This clonotype was detected ten times or more. The genes are TRBV7-3 and TRBJ2-1; weak D call: TRBD1 (5 bases). Germline CDR1 and CDR2: SGHTA and FQGTGA. This CDR3 is built from 12 residues. The V and J ends lost 4 bases and 10 bases respectively, with 11 bases between them. CDR3 loop: CASSYPPGEQFF. For the CDR3, the DNA is TGTGCCAGCAGCTATCCACCAGGGGAGCAGTTCTTC.

This clonotype was recorded a few times. This rearrangement joins TRBV12-3 or TRBV12-4 to TRBJ2-3; D gene ambiguous. V gave up 5 bases and J gave up 4 bases, with 10 bases separating them. The CDR3 is made up of 13 amino acids. CDR3 protein: CASSRISADTQYF. In nucleotides, the CDR3 is TGTGCCAGCAGTCGGATCTCCGCAGATACGCAGTATTTT.